Listed below are T cell receptor beta chains from one sample, sequenced in a study of cytomegalovirus exposure and HLA in healthy donors. Generated by immunoSEQ multiplex PCR, the TCRdb table keeps only in-frame clones and is missing some. The table includes 130,000 or so clones, approximately 92% detected once. Sequenced input: PBMCs. Source of these receptors: a woman under 30 in good health and CMV-seronegative. CDR3s include the opening cysteine and the closing phenylalanine or tryptophan. The order of the fields is J gene, V gene, clone size, D gene, CDR3 protein, CDR3 DNA. The D gene is left open where the match is weak. Expanded clones are given a class, and other clones once, few, many or no size at all.

TRBJ2-1	TRBV2	-	TRBD1	CASLDRGLNEQFF	TGTGCCAGCTTGGACAGGGGACTAAATGAGCAGTTCTTC
TRBJ2-1	TRBV9	once	-	CASSVDRGQIYNEQFF	TGTGCCAGCAGCGTAGATAGAGGGCAGATATACAATGAGCAGTTCTTC
TRBJ2-3	TRBV7-8	-	TRBD2	CASSLGLAGDLTSTDTQYF	TGTGCCAGCAGCCTGGGACTAGCGGGGGACCTCACTAGCACAGATACGCAGTATTTT
TRBJ1-1	TRBV28	-	-	CASSLSYTEAFF	TGTGCCAGCAGTTTATCGTACACTGAAGCTTTCTTT
TRBJ1-6	TRBV10-3	-	-	CAIKGDILPNSPLHF	TGTGCCATCAAGGGGGACATCTTACCTAATTCACCCCTCCACTTT
TRBJ2-3	TRBV9	-	TRBD2	CASSVGLAGGLVTSTDTQYF	TGTGCCAGCAGCGTAGGGCTAGCGGGGGGACTCGTTACTAGCACAGATACGCAGTATTTT
TRBJ2-2	TRBV7-3	-	-	CASSLGARGGELFF	TGTGCCAGCAGCTTGGGGGCTAGGGGCGGGGAGCTGTTTTTT
TRBJ2-7	TRBV10-1	-	TRBD2	CASSEQLAGGRDEQYF	TGCGCCAGCAGTGAGCAACTAGCGGGGGGGCGCGACGAGCAGTACTTC
TRBJ2-7	TRBV10-3	-	-	CAIFSAGAYEQYF	TGTGCCATTTTCAGTGCAGGGGCCTACGAGCAGTACTTC
TRBJ1-1	TRBV4-1	-	-	CASSQGPGNTEAFF	TGCGCCAGCAGCCAAGGACCGGGGAACACTGAAGCTTTCTTT
TRBJ1-1	TRBV4-1	-	-	CASSQGGAGQITEAFF	TGCGCCAGCAGCCAGGGGGGGGCAGGTCAGATCACTGAAGCTTTCTTT
TRBJ2-3	TRBV9	-	-	CASSRFRYQPSTDTQYF	TGTGCCAGCTCGCGCTTCCGGTACCAACCTAGCACAGATACGCAGTATTTT
TRBJ1-5	TRBV6-1	-	-	CASSEFLSGRANQPQHF	TGTGCCAGCAGTGAATTTTTGTCTGGTAGAGCCAATCAGCCCCAGCATTTT
TRBJ1-1	TRBV5-1	-	-	CASSPVQVNTEAFF	TGCGCCAGCAGCCCCGTTCAGGTAAACACTGAAGCTTTCTTT
TRBJ2-5	TRBV7-8	-	-	CASSQGVSLKETQYF	TGTGCCAGCAGCCAAGGGGTTTCCCTCAAAGAGACCCAGTACTTC
TRBJ2-7	TRBV4-1	-	-	CASSQDQAYEQYF	TGCGCCAGCAGCCAAGATCAGGCCTACGAGCAGTACTTC
TRBJ1-4	TRBV7-9	-	-	CASSSRGGSTNEKLFF	TGTGCCAGCAGCTCCCGGGGGGGGTCCACTAATGAAAAACTGTTTTTT
TRBJ1-1	TRBV27	-	TRBD1	CASSDGTGGANTEAFF	TGTGCCAGCAGTGATGGGACAGGGGGCGCGAACACTGAAGCTTTCTTT
TRBJ2-3	TRBV5-6	-	TRBD1	CASSWGGTETPTSTDTQYF	TGTGCCAGCAGCTGGGGTGGGACAGAAACCCCGACTAGCACAGATACGCAGTATTTT
TRBJ2-6	TRBV2	-	-	CAIPREWGSGANVLTF	TGTGCCATTCCGAGGGAGTGGGGCTCTGGGGCCAACGTCCTGACTTTC
TRBJ2-1	TRBV2	-	TRBD2	CASKTSGGSSYNEQFF	TGTGCCAGCAAAACTAGCGGGGGGTCTTCCTACAATGAGCAGTTCTTC
TRBJ1-1	TRBV7-2	-	-	CASSLVGGGETEAFF	TGTGCCAGCAGCTTAGTCGGCGGTGGAGAAACTGAAGCTTTCTTT
TRBJ1-6	TRBV28	-	-	CASSLNRFNSPLHF	TGTGCCAGCAGTTTAAACAGGTTTAATTCACCCCTCCACTTT
TRBJ2-1	TRBV5-1	-	TRBD2	CASSRAGTSGVNEQFF	TGCGCCAGCAGCAGGGCCGGGACTAGCGGGGTCAATGAGCAGTTCTTC
TRBJ2-5	TRBV6-1	-	-	CASSEAHQSQYF	TGTGCCAGCAGTGAAGCGCATCAGTCCCAGTACTTC
TRBJ1-5	TRBV2	-	TRBD1	CASTRSGTGYQPQHF	TGTGCCAGCACCCGCTCCGGGACAGGGTATCAGCCCCAGCATTTT
TRBJ1-4	TRBV7-2	-	-	CASTAGPNEKLFF	TGTGCCAGCACCGCAGGGCCAAATGAAAAACTGTTTTTT
TRBJ1-5	TRBV5-8	few	-	CASSLQGNQPQHF	TGTGCCAGCAGCTTGCAGGGTAATCAGCCCCAGCATTTT
TRBJ1-3	TRBV5-6	-	-	CASSLWSGDTIYF	TGTGCCAGCAGCTTGTGGTCGGGGGACACCATATATTTT
TRBJ1-1	TRBV5-4	-	-	CASSPSSGYTEAFF	TGTGCCAGCAGCCCATCTTCAGGGTACACTGAAGCTTTCTTT
TRBJ1-1	TRBV6-5	-	-	CASGPQGNTEAFF	TGTGCCAGCGGGCCCCAGGGGAACACTGAAGCTTTCTTT
TRBJ2-3	TRBV12-5	-	TRBD2	CASGSPSGGATDTQYF	TGTGCTAGTGGTTCCCCTAGCGGGGGGGCCACCGATACGCAGTATTTT
TRBJ1-4	TRBV5-1	-	TRBD1	CATKRLGQGNEKLFF	TGCGCCACCAAACGTCTCGGACAGGGGAATGAAAAACTGTTTTTT
TRBJ2-3	TRBV5-4	-	-	CASSLQGSTDTQYF	TGTGCCAGCAGCCTACAGGGAAGTACAGATACGCAGTATTTT
TRBJ2-3	TRBV5-1	-	TRBD2	CASSLGRGSITDTQYF	TGCGCCAGCAGCTTGGGGCGGGGGAGTATCACAGATACGCAGTATTTT
TRBJ1-1	TRBV19	-	TRBD1	CASNQGQVRGTEAFF	TGTGCCAGTAACCAAGGACAGGTTCGGGGCACTGAAGCTTTCTTT
TRBJ1-1	TRBV25-1	-	-	CASSEAQGLNTEAFF	TGTGCCAGCAGTGAAGCACAGGGTCTGAACACTGAAGCTTTCTTT
TRBJ2-7	TRBV11-2	-	-	CASSPDFATGGSYEQYF	TGTGCCAGCAGTCCCGACTTTGCTACAGGTGGGTCCTACGAGCAGTACTTC
TRBJ2-7	TRBV7-9	-	TRBD1	CASSPAGTGFYEQYF	TGTGCCAGCAGCCCCGCCGGGACAGGGTTCTACGAGCAGTACTTC
TRBJ2-7	TRBV6-6	few	TRBD2	CASSTTLAGGLGEQYF	TGTGCCAGCAGTACAACCCTAGCGGGGGGGCTTGGGGAGCAGTACTTC
TRBJ1-5	TRBV5-1	once	-	CASSLGGGDQPQHF	TGCGCCAGCAGCTTGGGTGGGGGGGATCAGCCCCAGCATTTT
TRBJ2-3	TRBV9	-	TRBD1	CASSVRTGGFTDTQYF	TGTGCCAGCAGCGTAAGGACAGGGGGTTTCACAGATACGCAGTATTTT
TRBJ2-1	TRBV10-1	-	TRBD1	CASSIQGALLNEQFF	TGCGCCAGCAGTATTCAGGGGGCGCTACTTAATGAGCAGTTCTTC
TRBJ2-1	TRBV7-8	-	-	CASSLFTLAGDEQFF	TGTGCCAGCAGCTTATTCACCCTAGCAGGGGATGAGCAGTTCTTC
TRBJ1-2	TRBV10-1	-	-	CASSEFTYVGVSGYTF	TGCGCCAGCAGTGAGTTTACGTATGTTGGAGTCTCGGGCTACACCTTC
TRBJ1-1	TRBV9	-	-	CASSYMPTGNTEAFF	TGTGCCAGCAGCTATATGCCTACAGGGAACACTGAAGCTTTCTTT
TRBJ2-3	TRBV6-6	-	TRBD2	CASSYSSGSTDTQYF	TGTGCCAGCAGTTACTCTAGCGGGAGCACAGATACGCAGTATTTT
TRBJ2-3	TRBV6-5	-	TRBD1	CASRPPGTETQYF	TGTGCCAGCAGACCCCCCGGGACAGAAACACAGTATTTT
TRBJ2-1	TRBV9	-	-	CASSDPMPGQFF	TGTGCCAGCAGCGACCCCATGCCCGGGCAGTTCTTC
TRBJ2-5	TRBV6-6	-	TRBD2	CASSYSLADKETQYF	TGTGCCAGCAGTTACTCTCTAGCGGATAAAGAGACCCAGTACTTC
TRBJ1-1	TRBV6-1	-	TRBD1	CASSDRETGYFTEAFF	TGTGCCAGCAGTGATCGGGAGACAGGGTATTTCACTGAAGCTTTCTTT
TRBJ1-2	TRBV9	-	TRBD1	CASSVDSDRLTYGYTF	TGTGCCAGCAGCGTAGATTCGGACAGGCTAACCTATGGCTACACCTTC
TRBJ1-5	TRBV7-8	once	TRBD1	CASSQDRAGQPQHF	TGTGCCAGCAGCCAAGACAGGGCCGGTCAGCCCCAGCATTTT
TRBJ2-3	TRBV6-1	once	TRBD1	CASSETGTGGTDTQYF	TGTGCCAGCAGTGAAACCGGGACAGGGGGCACAGATACGCAGTATTTT
TRBJ2-4	TRBV28	-	TRBD1	CASRTGGAKNIQYF	TGTGCCAGCAGGACAGGGGGCGCCAAAAACATTCAGTACTTC